Following are 4 T cell receptor beta chains from one sample sequenced in a study of blood T cell repertoires in COVID-19. Using immunoSEQ multiplex PCR, the repertoire was profiled, and TCRdb retains in-frame clones only, with some absent. The sample lists about 320,000 clones, approximately 90% occurring once. Sequenced material: PBMCs or T cells enriched from blood (not recorded which). The receptors shown here come from a woman under 30 who had recovered from COVID-19.

This clone has a single count. The V call is TRBV6-5, the J call TRBJ1-1; weak D call: TRBD1 (6 bases). This CDR3 is 14 amino acids long. Germline loops: CDR1 MNHEY, CDR2 SVGAGI. The V and J ends lost 4 bases and 1 base respectively, with 10 bases between them. The CDR3 is CASSSGGANTEAFF. In nucleotides, the CDR3 is TGTGCCAGCAGTTCGGGGGGCGCGAACACTGAAGCTTTCTTT.

The rearrangement joins TRBV6-1 to TRBJ1-6; weak D call: TRBD1 (5 bases). Germline assignment: CDR1 MNHNS and CDR2 SASEGT. This CDR3 spans 18 amino acids. V lost 0 bases to trimming and J lost 5 bases, with 17 bases between them. The CDR3 reads CASSEALASQGDNSPLHF. Written as DNA, the CDR3 is TGTGCCAGCAGTGAAGCGCTTGCCTCCCAAGGGGATAATTCACCCCTCCACTTT.

This chain links TRBV12-5 with TRBJ1-4; D might be TRBD1 (5 bases). The CDR3 is 17 residues long. The germline gives CDR1 LGHNT, CDR2 FRNRAP. V was cut by 2 bases and J by 5 bases, with 18 bases left in between. The chain's CDR3 is CASGLPRRRGGNEKLFF. CDR3 DNA sequence: TGTGCTAGTGGTTTGCCGCGGAGGAGGGGAGGGAATGAAAAACTGTTTTTT.

This clone appeared a few times. This CDR3 is CASSHRAPTNEKLFF. CDR3 DNA sequence: TGTGCCAGCTCCCACAGGGCCCCAACTAATGAAAAACTGTTTTTT. The chain has TRBV28 and TRBJ1-4, with D perhaps matching TRBD1 (6 bases). V gave up 8 bases and J gave up 0 bases, with 13 bases separating them. The germline gives CDR1 MDHEN, CDR2 SYDVKM. The CDR3 totals 15 residues.